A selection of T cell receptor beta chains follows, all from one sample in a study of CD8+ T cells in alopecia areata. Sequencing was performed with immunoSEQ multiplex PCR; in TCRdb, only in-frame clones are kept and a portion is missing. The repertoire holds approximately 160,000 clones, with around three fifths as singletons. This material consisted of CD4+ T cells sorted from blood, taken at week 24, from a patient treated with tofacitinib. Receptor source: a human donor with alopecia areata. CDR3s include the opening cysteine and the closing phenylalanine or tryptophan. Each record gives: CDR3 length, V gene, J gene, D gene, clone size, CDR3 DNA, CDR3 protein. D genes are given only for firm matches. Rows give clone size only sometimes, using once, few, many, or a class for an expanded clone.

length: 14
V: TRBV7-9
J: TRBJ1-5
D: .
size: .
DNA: TGTGCCAGCAGCCTCGGGAGCGGAAGCCAGCCCCAGCATTTT
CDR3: CASSLGSGSQPQHF

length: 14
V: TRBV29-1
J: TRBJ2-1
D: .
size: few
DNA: TGCAGCGTTGGGAAGGGTAGCTCCTACAATGAGCAGTTCTTC
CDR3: CSVGKGSSYNEQFF

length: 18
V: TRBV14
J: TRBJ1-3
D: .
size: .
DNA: TGTGCCAGCAGCCAAGTAAGGACGACAGGAGGCTTTGGAAACACCATATATTTT
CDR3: CASSQVRTTGGFGNTIYF

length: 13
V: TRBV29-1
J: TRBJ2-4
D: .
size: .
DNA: TGCAGCGTCCCCGTCGAGGGTTTGACCATTCAGTACTTC
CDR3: CSVPVEGLTIQYF

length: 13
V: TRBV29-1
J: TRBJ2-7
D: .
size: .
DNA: TGCAGCGTTGTTCGGCAGTTCGGTGGGGAGCAGTACTTC
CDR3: CSVVRQFGGEQYF

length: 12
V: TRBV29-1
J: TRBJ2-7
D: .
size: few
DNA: TGCAGCGTCACGATGGTTCAAGGCGAGCAGTACTTC
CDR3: CSVTMVQGEQYF

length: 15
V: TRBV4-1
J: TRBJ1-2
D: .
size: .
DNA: TGCGCCAGCAGCCAAGTGGGCAGGGCAAACTATGGCTACACCTTC
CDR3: CASSQVGRANYGYTF

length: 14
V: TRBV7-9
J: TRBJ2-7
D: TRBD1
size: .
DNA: TGTGCCAGCAGGCTGGGACAGGGTCAGTACGAGCAGTACTTC
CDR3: CASRLGQGQYEQYF

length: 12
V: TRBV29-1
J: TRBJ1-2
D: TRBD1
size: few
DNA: TGCAGCGCGACAGGGGGCAACTATGGCTACACCTTC
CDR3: CSATGGNYGYTF

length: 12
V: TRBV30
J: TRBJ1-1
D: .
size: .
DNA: TGTGCCTGGAGACGGTTGAACACTGAAGCTTTCTTT
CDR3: CAWRRLNTEAFF

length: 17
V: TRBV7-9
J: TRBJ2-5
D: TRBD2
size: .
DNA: TGTGCCAGCAGTGCTAGCGGGGGTGGCTGGGGCCAAGAGACCCAGTACTTC
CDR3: CASSASGGGWGQETQYF

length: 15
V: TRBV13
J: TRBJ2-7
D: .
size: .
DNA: TGTGCCAGCAGCTTAGACTCGCAGGGTACCTACGAGCAGTACTTC
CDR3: CASSLDSQGTYEQYF

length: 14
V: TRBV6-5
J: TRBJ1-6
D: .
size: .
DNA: TGTGCCAGCAGACCGACCATAACAGATTCACCCCTCCACTTT
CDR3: CASRPTITDSPLHF

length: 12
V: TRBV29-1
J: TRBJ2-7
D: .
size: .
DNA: TGCAGCGCCGGGACCAACCCTCTCGAGCAGTACTTC
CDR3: CSAGTNPLEQYF

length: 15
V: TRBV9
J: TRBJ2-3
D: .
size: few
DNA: TGTGCCAGCAGGAAGTCACAGGGTAGCACAGATACGCAGTATTTT
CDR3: CASRKSQGSTDTQYF

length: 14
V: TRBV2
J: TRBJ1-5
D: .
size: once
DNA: TGTGCCAGCAGAGTATCGGGGGGCAATCAGCCCCAGCATTTT
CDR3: CASRVSGGNQPQHF

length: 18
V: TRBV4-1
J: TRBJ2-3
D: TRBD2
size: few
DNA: TGCGCCAGCAGTCTAGACAGCCCACTAGCGGGGGCCCTGGATACGCAGTATTTT
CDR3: CASSLDSPLAGALDTQYF

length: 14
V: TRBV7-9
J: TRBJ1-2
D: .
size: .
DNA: TGTGCCAGCAGCTTAGGGGGGATGAGCTATGGCTACACCTTC
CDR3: CASSLGGMSYGYTF

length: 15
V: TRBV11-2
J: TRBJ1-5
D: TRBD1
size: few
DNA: TGTGCCAGCAGCGTATCGACAGGGCGTCATCAGCCCCAGCATTTT
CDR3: CASSVSTGRHQPQHF

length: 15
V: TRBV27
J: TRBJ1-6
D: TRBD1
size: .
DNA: TGTGCCAGCAGTTTAGCGGGACAGGCGAATTCACCCCTCCACTTT
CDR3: CASSLAGQANSPLHF

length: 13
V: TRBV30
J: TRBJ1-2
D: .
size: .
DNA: TGTGCCTGGAGTGGACGCGGGATAGATGGCTACACCTTC
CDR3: CAWSGRGIDGYTF

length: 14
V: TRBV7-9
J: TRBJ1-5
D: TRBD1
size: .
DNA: TGTGCCAGCAGCTTAGATCCAGGGGGGAGTCCCCAGCATTTT
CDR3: CASSLDPGGSPQHF

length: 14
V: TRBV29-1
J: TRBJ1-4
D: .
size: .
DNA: TGCAGCGTTGAAGTCGGTTTAGAAGGAGAAAAACTGTTTTTT
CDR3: CSVEVGLEGEKLFF

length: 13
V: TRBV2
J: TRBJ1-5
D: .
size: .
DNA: TGTGCCAGCAGCATCCCTTCTGATCAGCCCCAGCATTTT
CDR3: CASSIPSDQPQHF

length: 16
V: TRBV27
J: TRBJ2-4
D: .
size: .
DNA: TGTGCCAGCAGCGGACAGAAACTTGCCGCCAAAAACATTCAGTACTTC
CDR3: CASSGQKLAAKNIQYF

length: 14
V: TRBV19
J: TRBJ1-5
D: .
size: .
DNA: TGTGCCAGTATGGGGTTGGATAGCAATCAGCCCCAGCATTTT
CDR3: CASMGLDSNQPQHF

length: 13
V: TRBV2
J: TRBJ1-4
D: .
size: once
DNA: TGTGCCAGCAGTATCCAGTACAATGAAAAACTGTTTTTT
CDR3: CASSIQYNEKLFF

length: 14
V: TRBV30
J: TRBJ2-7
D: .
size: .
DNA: TGTGCCTGGAGTATCCAAAAAGGGTCCTACGAGCAGTACTTC
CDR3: CAWSIQKGSYEQYF

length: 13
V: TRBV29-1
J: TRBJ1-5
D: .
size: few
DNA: TGCAGCGTTGAACACAGGGAGGATCAGCCCCAGCATTTT
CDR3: CSVEHREDQPQHF

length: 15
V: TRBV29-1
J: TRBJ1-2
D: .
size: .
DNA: TGCAGCGTTGAAGGGGACCAGAGGAGCTACTATGGCTACACCTTC
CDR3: CSVEGDQRSYYGYTF

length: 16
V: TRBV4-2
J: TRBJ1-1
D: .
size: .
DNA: TGTGCCAGCAGCCAAGAATCTGTACAGGGTACCACTGAAGCTTTCTTT
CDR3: CASSQESVQGTTEAFF

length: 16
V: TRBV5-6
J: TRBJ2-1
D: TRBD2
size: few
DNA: TGTGCCAGCAGCCAAACCCCGGGGGGCTCCTACAATGAGCAGTTCTTC
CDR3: CASSQTPGGSYNEQFF

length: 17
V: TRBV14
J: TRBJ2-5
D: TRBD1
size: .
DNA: TGTGCCAGCAGCCACCCCGCCAAGGACAGGGGCCAAGAGACCCAGTACTTC
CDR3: CASSHPAKDRGQETQYF

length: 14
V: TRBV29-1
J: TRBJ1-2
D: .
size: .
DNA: TGCAGCGTGACCCCTCGACAGCGGGTCTATGGCTACACCTTC
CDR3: CSVTPRQRVYGYTF

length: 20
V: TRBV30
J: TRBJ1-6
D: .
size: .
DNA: TGTGCCTGGAGTATACGGGGAAGGCAGGCTGGGGGGCCATATAATTCACCCCTCCACTTT
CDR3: CAWSIRGRQAGGPYNSPLHF

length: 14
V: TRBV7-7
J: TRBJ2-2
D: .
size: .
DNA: TGTGCTAGCAGCTTAGAGGACTTCACCGGGGAGCTGTTTTTT
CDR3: CASSLEDFTGELFF

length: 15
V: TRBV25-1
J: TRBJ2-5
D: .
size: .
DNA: TGTGCCAGCAGTGAAGGAGAATGGGCCCGAGAGACCCAGTACTTC
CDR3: CASSEGEWARETQYF

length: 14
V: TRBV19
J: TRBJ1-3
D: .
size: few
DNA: TGTGCCAGTAGTCAGGGCAGGGGTGGAAACACCATATATTTT
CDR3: CASSQGRGGNTIYF

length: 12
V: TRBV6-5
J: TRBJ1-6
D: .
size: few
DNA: TGTGCCAGCAACGACCAGCTTTCACCCCTCCACTTT
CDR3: CASNDQLSPLHF

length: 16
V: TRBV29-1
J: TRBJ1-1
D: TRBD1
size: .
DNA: TGCAGCGTTGGATCCCTTGGGGGACAGGGGAGGACTGAAGCTTTCTTT
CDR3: CSVGSLGGQGRTEAFF

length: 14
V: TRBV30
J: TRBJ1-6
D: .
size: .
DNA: TGTGCCTGGAGTGTAGTAGGGGGTAATTCACCCCTCCACTTT
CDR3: CAWSVVGGNSPLHF

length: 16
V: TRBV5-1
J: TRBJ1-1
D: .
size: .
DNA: TGCGCCAGCAGCTTGGCCTCGGGACGGCTGAACACTGAAGCTTTCTTT
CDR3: CASSLASGRLNTEAFF